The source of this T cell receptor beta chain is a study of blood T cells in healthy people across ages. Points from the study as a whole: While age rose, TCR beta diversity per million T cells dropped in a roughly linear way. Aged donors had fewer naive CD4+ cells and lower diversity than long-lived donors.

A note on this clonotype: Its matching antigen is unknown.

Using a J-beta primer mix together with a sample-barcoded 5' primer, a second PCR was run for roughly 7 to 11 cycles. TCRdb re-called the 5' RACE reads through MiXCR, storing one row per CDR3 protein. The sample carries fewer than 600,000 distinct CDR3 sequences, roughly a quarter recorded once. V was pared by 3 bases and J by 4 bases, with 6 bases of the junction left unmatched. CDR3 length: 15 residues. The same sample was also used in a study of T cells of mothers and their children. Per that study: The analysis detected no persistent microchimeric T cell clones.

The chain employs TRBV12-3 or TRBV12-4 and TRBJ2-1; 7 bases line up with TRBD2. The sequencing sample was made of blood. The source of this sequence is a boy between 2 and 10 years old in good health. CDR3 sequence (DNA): TGTGCCAGCAGTTTCCGTAGGGAGGGATACAATGAGCAGTTCTTC. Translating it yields CASSFRREGYNEQFF.